This TCR beta chain was obtained from a study of OX40 agonist ivuxolimab in advanced cancers. Whole-study context: An anti-OX40 (CD134) antibody with agonistic activity, ivuxolimab, was administered to patients. Study-level results: At 0.1 to 3.0 mg/kg and by week 6, CD4+ and CD8+ T cells in the blood had expanded clonally.

Peripheral blood came from all dose cohorts at three timepoints. Method: immunoSEQ multiplex PCR; TCRdb's copy keeps in-frame clones and lacks some. The sample comprises nearly 80,000 clones, roughly 88% of which are singletons, and about 4% rests with the top ten. A note on this clone: Its antigen is as yet unknown.

Germline V gene data show CDR1 as SGHTA and CDR2 as FQGNSA. Deletions cut 1 base from V and 5 bases from J, with 10 bases between. CDR3 length equals 14 residues. The material was CD4+ or CD8+ T cells sorted from blood, obtained in a trial of the OX40 agonist ivuxolimab. The receptor was derived from an adult with an advanced solid tumor such as melanoma, head and neck, liver or kidney cancer. This sequence joins TRBV7-2 and TRBJ2-3; a possible D gene is TRBD1 (6 bases). CDR3 nucleotides: TGTGCCAGCAGCTTAGGGGGGCCAGAAGATACGCAGTATTTT. This sequence encodes CASSLGGPEDTQYF.